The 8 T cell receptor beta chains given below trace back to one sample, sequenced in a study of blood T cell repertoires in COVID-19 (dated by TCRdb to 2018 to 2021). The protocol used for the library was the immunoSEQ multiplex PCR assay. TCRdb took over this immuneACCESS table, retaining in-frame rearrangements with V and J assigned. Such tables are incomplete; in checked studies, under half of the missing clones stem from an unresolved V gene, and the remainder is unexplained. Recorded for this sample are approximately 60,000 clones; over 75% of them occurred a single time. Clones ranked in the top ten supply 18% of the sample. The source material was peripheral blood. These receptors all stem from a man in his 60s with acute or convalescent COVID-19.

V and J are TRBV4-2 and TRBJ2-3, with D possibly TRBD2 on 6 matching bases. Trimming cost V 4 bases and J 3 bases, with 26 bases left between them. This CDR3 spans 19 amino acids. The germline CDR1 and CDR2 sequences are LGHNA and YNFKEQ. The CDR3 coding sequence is TGTGCCAGCAGCCCGCTCATCGGCGAGCGGGCCTTTGGAACAGATACGCAGTATTTT. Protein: CASSPLIGERAFGTDTQYF.

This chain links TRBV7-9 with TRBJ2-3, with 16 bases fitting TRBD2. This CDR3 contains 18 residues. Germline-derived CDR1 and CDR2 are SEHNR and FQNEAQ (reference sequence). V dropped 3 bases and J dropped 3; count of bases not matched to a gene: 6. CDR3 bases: TGTGCCAGCAGCTTGGGGACTAGCGGGAGGGTAGCGACAGATACGCAGTATTTT. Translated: CASSLGTSGRVATDTQYF.

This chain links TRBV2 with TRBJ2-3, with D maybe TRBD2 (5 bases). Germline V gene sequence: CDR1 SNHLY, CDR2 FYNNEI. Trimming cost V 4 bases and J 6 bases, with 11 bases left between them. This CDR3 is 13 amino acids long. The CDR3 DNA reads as TGTGCCAGCAGTGGGAGGCTTGGGGATACGCAGTATTTT. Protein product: CASSGRLGDTQYF.

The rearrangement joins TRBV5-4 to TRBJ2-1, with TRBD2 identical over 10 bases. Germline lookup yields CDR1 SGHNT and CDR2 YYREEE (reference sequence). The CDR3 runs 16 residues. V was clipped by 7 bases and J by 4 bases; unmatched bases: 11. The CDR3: CASSYPILAGYNEQFF. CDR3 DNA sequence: TGTGCCAGCTCTTACCCGATACTAGCGGGATACAATGAGCAGTTCTTC.

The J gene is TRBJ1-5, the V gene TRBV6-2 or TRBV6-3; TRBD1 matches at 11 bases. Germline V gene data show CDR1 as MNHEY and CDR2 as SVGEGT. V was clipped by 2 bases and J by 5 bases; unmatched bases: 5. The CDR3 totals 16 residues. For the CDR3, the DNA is TGTGCCAGCAGTTACCTTGGACAGGGGGCTGATCAGCCCCAGCATTTT. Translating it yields CASSYLGQGADQPQHF.

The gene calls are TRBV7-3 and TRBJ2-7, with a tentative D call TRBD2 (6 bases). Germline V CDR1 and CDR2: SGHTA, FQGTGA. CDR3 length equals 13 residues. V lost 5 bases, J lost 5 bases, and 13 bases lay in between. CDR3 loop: CASSLISGHEQYF. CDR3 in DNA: TGTGCCAGCAGCCTAATTAGCGGCCACGAGCAGTACTTC.

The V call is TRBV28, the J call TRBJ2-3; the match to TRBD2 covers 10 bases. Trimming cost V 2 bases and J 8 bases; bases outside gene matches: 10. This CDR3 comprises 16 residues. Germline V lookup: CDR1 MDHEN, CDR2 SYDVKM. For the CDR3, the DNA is TGTGCCAGCAGTTTAAGTACTAGCGGGGCCCGAGGTACGCAGTATTTT. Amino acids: CASSLSTSGARGTQYF. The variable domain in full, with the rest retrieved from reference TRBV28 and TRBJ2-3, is DVKVTQSSRYLVKRTGEKVFLECVQDMDHENMFWYRQDPGLGLRLIYFSYDVKMKEKGDIPEGYSVSREKKERFSLILESASTNQTSMYLCASSLSTSGARGTQYFGPGTRLTVL.

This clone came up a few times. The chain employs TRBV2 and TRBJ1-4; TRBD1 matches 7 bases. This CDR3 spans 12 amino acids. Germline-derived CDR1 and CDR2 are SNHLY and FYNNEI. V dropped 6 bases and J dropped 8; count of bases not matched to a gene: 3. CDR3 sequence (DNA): TGTGCCAGCAGCACAGGGGCCGAAAAACTGTTTTTT. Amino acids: CASSTGAEKLFF.